What follows are 27 T cell receptor beta chains derived from one specimen sequenced in a study of beta chain features in type 1 diabetes. The whole isolated RNA underwent reverse transcription, so sequencing captured expressed TCRB transcripts. Here immunoSEQ multiplex PCR was the method, and the copy in TCRdb shows in-frame clones only, minus some. The table shows under 900,000 clones, with 17% occurring only once. Sequenced: naive CD4+ T cells from blood. These receptors came from a woman aged 18-30 years in good health.

The chain has TRBV5-1 and TRBJ2-5; D possibly corresponds to TRBD1 (6 bases). Germline values: CDR1 SGHRS, CDR2 YFSETQ. The V gene lost 0 bases and the J gene lost 5 bases, with 14 bases spanning the gap. This CDR3 is 15 amino acids long. Written as DNA, the CDR3 is TGCGCCAGCAGCTTGGCACAGGGTAGATTTGAGACCCAGTACTTC. Its protein product is CASSLAQGRFETQYF.

Note on this clone: The germline gene is not matched at one end of the junction; a read error may be the cause. The chain employs TRBV5-1 and TRBJ2-7, with D perhaps TRBD1 (6 bases). The CDR3 is 15 amino acids. The germline V gene encodes CDR1 SGHRS and CDR2 YFSETQ. The DNA for the CDR3 is TGTGCCAGCAGCCCTGGACAGACAAATCCCTACGAGCAGTACTTC. This sequence encodes CASSPGQTNPYEQYF.

The genes are TRBV11-3 and TRBJ2-5; perhaps TRBD2 as D (5 bases). CDR3 length: 14 residues. V lost 1 base to trimming and J lost 7 bases, with 13 bases between them. Germline loops: CDR1 SGHNT, CDR2 YENEEA. Here the CDR3 reads CASSLGVEGATQYF. The CDR3 nucleotides are TGTGCCAGCAGCTTAGGAGTTGAGGGCGCGACCCAGTACTTC. Looking up the rest from reference TRBV11-3 and TRBJ2-5 gives the full variable domain: EAGVVQSPRYKIIEKKQPVAFWCNPISGHNTLYWYLQNLGQGPELLIRYENEEAVDDSQLPKDRFSAERLKGVDSTLKIQPAELGDSAVYLCASSLGVEGATQYFGPGTRLLVL.

The rearrangement uses TRBV7-2 and TRBJ2-1, with TRBD2 matching 7 bases. Trimming took 5 bases from V and 4 from J; bases not matched to a gene: 14. The CDR3 is made up of 17 amino acids. Germline V gene sequence: CDR1 SGHTA, CDR2 FQGNSA. The CDR3 loop reads CASSPRIGAGTYNEQFF. Written as DNA, the CDR3 is TGTGCCAGCAGCCCCCGCATAGGAGCGGGAACGTACAATGAGCAGTTCTTC.

As to this clone: Other DNA sequences from this sample encode an identical CDR3 as well. For the CDR3, the DNA is TGTGCCAGCAGCTTAGGAGGGTCTGGCTACGAGCAGTACTTC. It encodes CASSLGGSGYEQYF. The gene calls are TRBV7-2 and TRBJ2-7, with D maybe TRBD2 (5 bases). V was trimmed by 1 base and J by 3 bases, leaving 10 bases between them. CDR1 is SGHTA and CDR2 is FQGNSA in the germline V gene. The length of the CDR3 is 14 residues.

This chain joins TRBV13 and TRBJ2-5; 10 bases match TRBD2. CDR3 length: 18 amino acids. Germline CDR1 reads PRHDT; CDR2 reads FYEKMQ (reference sequence). The V gene end was trimmed by 8 bases and the J gene end by 4 bases; junction bases not matched to a gene: 19. The CDR3 DNA follows: TGTGCCAGCTCATCTTACCGACTAGCGGGTCTTCCGGGAGAGACCCAGTACTTC. Translating gives CASSSYRLAGLPGETQYF.

The rearrangement joins TRBV5-6 to TRBJ2-6, with D unclear. CDR3 length: 17 amino acids. V lost 3 bases to trimming and J lost 0 bases, with 13 bases between them. Germline values: CDR1 SGHDT, CDR2 YYEEEE. DNA of the CDR3: TGTGCCAGCAGCTCTACCGGAGTGGGCTCTGGGGCCAACGTCCTGACTTTC. Translation: CASSSTGVGSGANVLTF. The whole variable domain, filled in from reference TRBV5-6 and TRBJ2-6, reads DAGVTQSPTHLIKTRGQQVTLRCSPKSGHDTVSWYQQALGQGPQFIFQYYEEEERQRGNFPDRFSGHQFPNYSSELNVNALLLGDSALYLCASSSTGVGSGANVLTFGAGSRLTVL.

The J gene is TRBJ2-7, the V gene TRBV7-9; 7 nucleotides match TRBD1. V lost 5 bases and J lost 2; bases outside the gene matches: 9. CDR1 is SEHNR and CDR2 is FQNEAQ in the germline V gene (reference sequence). The CDR3 is 15 amino acids. This CDR3 is CASSETGVSPYEQYF. CDR3 nucleotide sequence: TGTGCCAGCAGCGAAACAGGGGTCAGTCCCTACGAGCAGTACTTC.

The chain carries TRBV28 and TRBJ2-7; 8 nucleotides align to TRBD2. CDR3 length equals 13 residues. Trimming cost V 7 bases and J 4 bases; bases outside gene matches: 6. From germline, CDR1 is MDHEN and CDR2 SYDVKM. CDR3 DNA sequence: TGTGCCAGCACGGGGACTAGGGGGTACGAGCAGTACTTC. Amino acids: CASTGTRGYEQYF.

The gene calls are TRBV9 and TRBJ2-1, with 8 bases that match TRBD1. The germline CDR1 and CDR2 sequences are SGDLS and YYNGEE. CDR3 length: 15 residues. V shed 4 bases and J 0 bases; nucleotides not matched to a gene: 3. CDR3 residues: CASSQGQGSYNEQFF. DNA of the CDR3: TGTGCCAGCAGCCAAGGACAGGGCTCCTACAATGAGCAGTTCTTC.

This clone occurred a few times. This sequence joins TRBV21-1 and TRBJ2-7; the table's TRBD2 call for D was not verified on the DNA. TRBV21-1 corresponds to a pseudogene. There are 16 residues in the CDR3. The chain's CDR3 is CASSKGANRGGYEQYF. The DNA for the CDR3 is TGTGCCAGCAGCAAAGGTGCGAATAGAGGTGGCTACGAGCAGTACTTC.

In nucleotides, the CDR3 is TGTGCCAGCTCCCGGGACAGGGCTAGAGAGCAGTTCTTC. It encodes CASSRDRAREQFF. The chain recombines TRBV18 with TRBJ2-1, with TRBD1 matching 9 bases. CDR1 KGHSH and CDR2 LQKENI come from the germline V gene. The CDR3 has 13 amino acids. V dropped 6 bases and J dropped 10; count of bases not matched to a gene: 7.

This clone has only a few counts. V gene TRBV27 combines with J gene TRBJ2-3, with 8 bases matching TRBD1. This CDR3 region has 17 residues. The germline gives CDR1 MNHEY, CDR2 SMNVEV (reference sequence). Trimming took 3 bases from V and 2 from J; bases not matched to a gene: 10. The CDR3: CASSFRVGQGFTDTQYF. CDR3 DNA: TGTGCCAGCAGTTTCCGGGTCGGACAGGGATTCACAGATACGCAGTATTTT.

This clone came up a few times. V gene TRBV7-9 combines with J gene TRBJ1-1; unclear D gene. Per germline, CDR1 SEHNR and CDR2 FQNEAQ (reference sequence). The length of the CDR3 is 13 residues. V shed 10 bases and J shed 6 bases, with 18 bases lying between them. CDR3 in DNA: TGTGCCACCCTTATCCCCGGAAGGGCTGAAGCTTTCTTT. Residues: CATLIPGRAEAFF.

This clone was detected many times. This chain links TRBV10-3 with TRBJ2-7; D is unclear. V dropped 0 bases and J dropped 10 bases, with 13 bases sitting between them. This CDR3 spans 13 amino acids. The germline V gene encodes CDR1 ENHRY and CDR2 SYGVKD. The CDR3 sequence is CAISESPSPGQYF. The CDR3 DNA reads as TGTGCCATCAGTGAGTCCCCGAGTCCGGGCCAGTACTTC.

CDR3 coding DNA: TGTGCCATCAGGCCGGGCGGCCCGAAAAGGGCCCAAGAGACCCAGTACTTC. It codes for CAIRPGGPKRAQETQYF. The V and J genes are TRBV10-3 and TRBJ2-5; D gene uncertain. Germline lookup yields CDR1 ENHRY and CDR2 SYGVKD. Trimming removed 6 bases at V and 1 base at J, with 21 bases between. This CDR3 is 17 amino acids long.

V is TRBV18 and J is TRBJ2-3; D tentatively reads TRBD1 or TRBD2 (6 bases each). V was cut by 2 bases and J by 5 bases, with 11 bases left in between. Germline V gives CDR1 KGHSH, CDR2 LQKENI. The CDR3 is 14 amino acids. DNA for the CDR3: TGTGCCAGCTCACCAGCGGGACAAAAAGATACGCAGTATTTT. Translated, it gives CASSPAGQKDTQYF.

V gene TRBV4-1 combines with J gene TRBJ1-2, with TRBD1 matching over 7 bases. Losses at the gene ends were 8 bases for V and 4 bases for J; bases not matched to a gene: 10. Germline V gene data show CDR1 as MGHRA and CDR2 as YSYEKL. The CDR3 spans 14 residues. The CDR3 DNA is TGCGCCAGCGCCAGGGACAGAGGTCTCTATGGCTACACCTTC. It translates to CASARDRGLYGYTF.

Only a few counts were recorded for this clone. The chain has TRBV7-2 and TRBJ1-5; TRBD1 matches at 7 bases. From germline, CDR1 is SGHTA and CDR2 FQGNSA. V lost 2 bases to trimming and J lost 7 bases; unmatched junction nucleotides: 8. This CDR3 is built from 15 residues. The CDR3 region has the DNA TGTGCCAGCAGCTTAACGACAGGGTGGGCCCAGCCCCAGCATTTT. This sequence encodes CASSLTTGWAQPQHF.

This chain links TRBV11-2 with TRBJ2-2; D may be TRBD2 (5 bases). Germline lookup yields CDR1 SGHAT and CDR2 FQNNGV. This CDR3 comprises 12 residues. Trimming pared 3 bases from V and 9 bases from J, leaving 8 bases between. The CDR3 sequence: CASSFGLRELFF. Written as DNA, the CDR3 is TGTGCCAGCAGCTTTGGACTCAGGGAGCTGTTTTTT.

The count of this clone is one. V usage is TRBV11-3 and J usage is TRBJ2-1; 8 nucleotides agree with TRBD1. Germline V gene sequence: CDR1 SGHNT, CDR2 YENEEA. The CDR3 runs to 12 residues. V dropped 5 bases and J dropped 12; count of bases not matched to a gene: 6. CDR3 in amino acids: CASSVTGGAQFF. The CDR3 region has the DNA TGTGCCAGCAGCGTAACAGGGGGTGCGCAGTTCTTC.

CDR3 bases: TGCGCCAGCAGCCTTGGACTAGCGAGTTACTCCTACAATGAGCAGTTCTTC. As protein: CASSLGLASYSYNEQFF. V usage is TRBV5-1 and J usage is TRBJ2-1, with 9 bases that match TRBD2. The germline CDR1 and CDR2 sequences are SGHRS and YFSETQ. The V gene end was trimmed by 4 bases and the J gene end by 0 bases; junction bases not matched to a gene: 8. CDR3 size: 17 residues. Together with reference TRBV5-1 and TRBJ2-1, the CDR3 gives the full variable domain: KAGVTQTPRYLIKTRGQQVTLSCSPISGHRSVSWYQQTPGQGLQFLFEYFSETQRNKGNFPGRFSGRQFSNSRSEMNVSTLELGDSALYLCASSLGLASYSYNEQFFGPGTRLTVL.

The chain couples TRBV7-6 to TRBJ2-1, with TRBD2 identical over 8 bases. CDR3 length equals 16 residues. Per the germline V gene, CDR1 is SGHVS and CDR2 is FNYEAQ. V was clipped by 4 bases and J by 10 bases; unmatched bases: 15. The CDR3 reads CASSSKSGRSPSEQFF. DNA for the CDR3: TGTGCCAGCAGCTCGAAGAGCGGGAGATCTCCCAGCGAGCAGTTCTTC.

This clone has just a few counts. The same CDR3 arises from other DNA sequences in this sample as well. The J gene is TRBJ2-3, the V gene TRBV7-3; D is perhaps TRBD2 (6 bases). Germline CDR1 reads SGHTA; CDR2 reads FQGTGA. V was pared by 2 bases and J by 1 base, with 7 bases between. The CDR3 totals 14 residues. The CDR3 sequence: CASSLGTGTDTQYF. The CDR3 nucleotides are TGTGCCAGCAGCTTAGGGACTGGCACAGATACGCAGTATTTT.

This clone occurred a few times. V and J are TRBV18 and TRBJ2-7; 10 bases map to TRBD2. This CDR3 region has 16 residues. Germline V gene sequence: CDR1 KGHSH, CDR2 LQKENI. V was pared by 4 bases and J by 4 bases, with 10 bases of the junction left unmatched. In nucleotides, the CDR3 is TGTGCCAGCTCACTTACATTTCTAGCGGGAGTATACGAGCAGTACTTC. Protein product: CASSLTFLAGVYEQYF.

This clone was detected a few times. In the same sample, other DNA sequences code for this CDR3. The rearrangement joins TRBV6-5 to TRBJ2-6; no clear D gene. Germline V lookup: CDR1 MNHEY, CDR2 SVGAGI. The CDR3 is made up of 15 amino acids. Trimming removed 4 bases at V and 0 bases at J, with 7 bases between. The CDR3 region has the DNA TGTGCCAGCAGTTCGTTGAGCTCTGGGGCCAACGTCCTGACTTTC. The encoded protein is CASSSLSSGANVLTF.

This chain joins TRBV7-9 and TRBJ2-1; 9 bases are shared with TRBD2. The junction had 7 bases not matched to a gene; V was cut back by 2 bases and J by 8 bases. The germline V gene has CDR1 SEHNR and CDR2 FQNEAQ (reference sequence). The CDR3 is 15 amino acids. In DNA, the CDR3 is TGTGCCAGCAGCTTATTTAGCGGGAGATACGATGAGCAGTTCTTC. Amino acid sequence: CASSLFSGRYDEQFF.